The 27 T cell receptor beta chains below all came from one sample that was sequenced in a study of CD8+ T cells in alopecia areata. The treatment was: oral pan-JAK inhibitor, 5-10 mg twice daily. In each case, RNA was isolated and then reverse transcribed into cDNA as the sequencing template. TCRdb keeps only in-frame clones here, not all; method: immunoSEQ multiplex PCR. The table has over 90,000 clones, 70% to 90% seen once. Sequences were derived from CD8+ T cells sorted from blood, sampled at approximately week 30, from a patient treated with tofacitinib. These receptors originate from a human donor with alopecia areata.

CDR3 nucleotides: TGTGCCAGCAGCTCCTCGCAGCAAGAGACCCAGTACTTC. Translation: CASSSSQQETQYF. The rearrangement uses TRBV5-6 and TRBJ2-5; D is unresolved. Germline loops: CDR1 SGHDT, CDR2 YYEEEE. The ends were cut back, 3 bases at V and 2 bases at J, with 8 bases in the middle. There are 13 residues in the CDR3.

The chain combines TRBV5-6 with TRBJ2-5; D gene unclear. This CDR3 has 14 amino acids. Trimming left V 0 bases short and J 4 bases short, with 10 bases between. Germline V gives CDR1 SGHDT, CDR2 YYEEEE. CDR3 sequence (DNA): TGTGCCAGCAGCTTGGCCGGTGAGATAGAGACCCAGTACTTC. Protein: CASSLAGEIETQYF.

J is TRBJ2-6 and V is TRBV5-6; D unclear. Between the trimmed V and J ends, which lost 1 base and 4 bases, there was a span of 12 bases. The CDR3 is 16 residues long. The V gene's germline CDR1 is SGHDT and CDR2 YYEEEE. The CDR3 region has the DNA TGTGCCAGCAGCTTGTCGGGCGTTTGGGGGGCCAACGTCCTGACTTTC. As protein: CASSLSGVWGANVLTF.

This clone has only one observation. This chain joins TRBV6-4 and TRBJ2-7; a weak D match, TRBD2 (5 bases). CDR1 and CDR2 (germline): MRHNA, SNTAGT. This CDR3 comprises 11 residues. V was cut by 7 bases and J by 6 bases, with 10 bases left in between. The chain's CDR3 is CASKRRCEQYF. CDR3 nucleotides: TGTGCCAGCAAGAGGAGGTGCGAGCAGTACTTC.

CDR3 residues: CASSKFDGDIQYF. The DNA of the CDR3 is TGTGCCAGCAGTAAGTTCGACGGAGACATTCAGTACTTC. The chain carries TRBV7-9 and TRBJ2-4; D is unresolved. The CDR3 totals 13 residues. The V gene's germline CDR1 is SEHNR and CDR2 FQNEAQ (reference sequence). V shed 6 bases and J shed 8 bases, with 14 bases lying between them.

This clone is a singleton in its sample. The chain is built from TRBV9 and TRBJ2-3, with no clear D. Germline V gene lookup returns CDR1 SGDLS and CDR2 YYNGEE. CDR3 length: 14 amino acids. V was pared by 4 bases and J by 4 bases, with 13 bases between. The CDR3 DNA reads TGTGCCAGCAGCCCTATGGGCAACGCAGATACGCAGTATTTT. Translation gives CASSPMGNADTQYF.

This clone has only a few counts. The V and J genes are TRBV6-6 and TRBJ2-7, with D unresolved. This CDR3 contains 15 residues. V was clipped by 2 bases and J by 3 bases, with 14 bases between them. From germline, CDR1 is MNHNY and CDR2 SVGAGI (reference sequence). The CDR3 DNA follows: TGTGCCAGCAGTTACGAAGAACCGGACCACTACGAGCAGTACTTC. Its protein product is CASSYEEPDHYEQYF.

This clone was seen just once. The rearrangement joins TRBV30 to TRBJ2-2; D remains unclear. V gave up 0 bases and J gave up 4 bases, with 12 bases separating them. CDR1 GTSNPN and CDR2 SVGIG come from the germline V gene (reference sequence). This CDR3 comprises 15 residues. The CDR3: CAWSVRDHSTGELFF. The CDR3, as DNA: TGTGCCTGGAGTGTACGTGACCACAGCACCGGGGAGCTGTTTTTT.

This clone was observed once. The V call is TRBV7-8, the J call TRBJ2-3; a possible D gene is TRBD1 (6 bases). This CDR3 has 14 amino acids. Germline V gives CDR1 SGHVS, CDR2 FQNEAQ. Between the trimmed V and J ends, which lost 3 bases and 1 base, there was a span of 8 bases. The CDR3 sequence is CASSFEGGTDTQYF. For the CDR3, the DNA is TGTGCCAGCAGCTTTGAGGGGGGCACAGATACGCAGTATTTT.

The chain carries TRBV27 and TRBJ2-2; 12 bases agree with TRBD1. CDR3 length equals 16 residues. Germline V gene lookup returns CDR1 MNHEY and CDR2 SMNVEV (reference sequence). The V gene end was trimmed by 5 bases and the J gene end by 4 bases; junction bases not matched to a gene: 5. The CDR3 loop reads CASSHPGQGATGELFF. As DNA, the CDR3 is TGTGCCAGCAGTCACCCGGGACAGGGGGCCACCGGGGAGCTGTTTTTT.

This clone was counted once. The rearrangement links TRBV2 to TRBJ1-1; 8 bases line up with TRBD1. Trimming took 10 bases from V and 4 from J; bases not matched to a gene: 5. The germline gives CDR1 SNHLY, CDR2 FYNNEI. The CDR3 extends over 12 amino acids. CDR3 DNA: TGTGCCACTGGACAGGGAGCCACTGAAGCTTTCTTT. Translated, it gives CATGQGATEAFF.

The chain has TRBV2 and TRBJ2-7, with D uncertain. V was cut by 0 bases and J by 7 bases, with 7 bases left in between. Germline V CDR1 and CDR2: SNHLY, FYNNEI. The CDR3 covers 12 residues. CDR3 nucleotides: TGTGCCAGCAGTGAAGCTGCTTGGGAGCAGTACTTC. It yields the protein CASSEAAWEQYF.

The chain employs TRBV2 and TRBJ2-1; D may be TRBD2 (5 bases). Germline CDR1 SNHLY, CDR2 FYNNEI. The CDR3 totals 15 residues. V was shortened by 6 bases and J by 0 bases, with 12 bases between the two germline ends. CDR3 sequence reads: CASRRTGSSYNEQFF. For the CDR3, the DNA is TGTGCCAGCAGGAGGACGGGGAGCTCCTACAATGAGCAGTTCTTC.

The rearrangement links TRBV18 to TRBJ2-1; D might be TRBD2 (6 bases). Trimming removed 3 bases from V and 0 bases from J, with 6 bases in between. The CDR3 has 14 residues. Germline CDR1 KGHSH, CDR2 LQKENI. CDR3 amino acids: CASSPGSSYNEQFF. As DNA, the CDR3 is TGTGCCAGCTCACCCGGGAGCTCCTACAATGAGCAGTTCTTC.

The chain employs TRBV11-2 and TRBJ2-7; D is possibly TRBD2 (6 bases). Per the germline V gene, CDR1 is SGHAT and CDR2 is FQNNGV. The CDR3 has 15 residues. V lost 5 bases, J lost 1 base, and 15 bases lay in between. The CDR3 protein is CASSPYLGGSYEQYF. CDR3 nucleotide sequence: TGTGCCAGCAGCCCTTACCTCGGAGGGTCCTACGAGCAGTACTTC.

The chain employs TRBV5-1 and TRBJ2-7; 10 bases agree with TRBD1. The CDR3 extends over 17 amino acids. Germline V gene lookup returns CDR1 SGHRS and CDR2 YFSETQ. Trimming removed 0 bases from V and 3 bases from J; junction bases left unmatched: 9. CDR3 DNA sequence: TGCGCCAGCAGCTTGGGGACCGGGACAGGGGCCGACTACGAGCAGTACTTC. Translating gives CASSLGTGTGADYEQYF.

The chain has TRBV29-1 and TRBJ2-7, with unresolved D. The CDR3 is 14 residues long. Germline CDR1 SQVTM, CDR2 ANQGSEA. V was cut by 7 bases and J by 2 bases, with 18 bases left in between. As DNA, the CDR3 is TGCAGCGCCGGTTGGGTTGGTACGACCTACGAGCAGTACTTC. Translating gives CSAGWVGTTYEQYF.

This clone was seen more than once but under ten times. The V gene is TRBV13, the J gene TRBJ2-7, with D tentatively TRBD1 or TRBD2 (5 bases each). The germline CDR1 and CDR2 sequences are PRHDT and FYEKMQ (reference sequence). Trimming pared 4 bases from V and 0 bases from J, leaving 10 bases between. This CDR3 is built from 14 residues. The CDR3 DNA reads TGTGCCAGCAGCTCATGGGACCACTCCTACGAGCAGTACTTC. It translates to CASSSWDHSYEQYF.

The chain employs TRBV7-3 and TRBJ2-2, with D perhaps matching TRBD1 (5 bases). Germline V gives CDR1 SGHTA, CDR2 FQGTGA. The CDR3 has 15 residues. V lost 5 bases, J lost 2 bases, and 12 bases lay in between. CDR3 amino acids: CASSPTTDNTGELFF. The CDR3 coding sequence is TGTGCCAGCAGCCCCACGACAGATAACACCGGGGAGCTGTTTTTT.

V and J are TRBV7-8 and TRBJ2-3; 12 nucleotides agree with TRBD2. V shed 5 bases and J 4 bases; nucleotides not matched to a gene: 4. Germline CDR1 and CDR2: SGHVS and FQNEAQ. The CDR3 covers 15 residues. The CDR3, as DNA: TGTGCCAGCAGCGCACTAGCGGGAGGCCCAGATACGCAGTATTTT. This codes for CASSALAGGPDTQYF.

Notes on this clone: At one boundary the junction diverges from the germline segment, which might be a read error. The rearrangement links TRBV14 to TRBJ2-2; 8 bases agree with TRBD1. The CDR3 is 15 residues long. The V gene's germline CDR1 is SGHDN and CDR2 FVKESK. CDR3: CASSTYRGSGGELVF. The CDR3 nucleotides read TGTGCCAGCAGCACCTACAGGGGGTCTGGCGGGGAGCTGGTTTTT.

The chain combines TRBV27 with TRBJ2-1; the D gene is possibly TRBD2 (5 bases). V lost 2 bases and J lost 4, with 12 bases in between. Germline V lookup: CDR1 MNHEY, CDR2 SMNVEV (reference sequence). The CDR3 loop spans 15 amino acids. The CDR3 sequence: CASSLTNTRYNEQFF. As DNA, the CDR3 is TGTGCCAGCAGTTTAACTAATACTAGATACAATGAGCAGTTCTTC.

The DNA of the CDR3 is TGTGCCAGCAGCGCCCGGACAGGAGTCTACGAGCAGTACTTC. It codes for CASSARTGVYEQYF. The rearrangement uses TRBV7-9 and TRBJ2-5; the match to TRBD1 covers 7 bases. Near its end, the DNA agrees better with TRBJ2-7, so the J call may be wrong. This CDR3 comprises 14 residues. Germline V gene lookup returns CDR1 SEHNR and CDR2 FQNEAQ (reference sequence).

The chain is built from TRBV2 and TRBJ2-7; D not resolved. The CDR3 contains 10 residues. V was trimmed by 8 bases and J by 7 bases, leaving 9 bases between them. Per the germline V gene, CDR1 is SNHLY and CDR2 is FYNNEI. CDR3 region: CASGALEQYF. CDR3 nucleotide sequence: TGTGCCAGCGGAGCTCTGGAGCAGTACTTC.

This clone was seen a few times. CDR3 nucleotides: TGTGCCAGCAGTTACTCGACTTTAACCTACGAGCAGTACTTC. Its protein product is CASSYSTLTYEQYF. The chain carries TRBV6-5 and TRBJ2-7; D uncertain. The CDR3 contains 14 residues. The germline CDR1 and CDR2 sequences are MNHEY and SVGAGI. Deletions cut 0 bases from V and 2 bases from J, with 8 bases between.

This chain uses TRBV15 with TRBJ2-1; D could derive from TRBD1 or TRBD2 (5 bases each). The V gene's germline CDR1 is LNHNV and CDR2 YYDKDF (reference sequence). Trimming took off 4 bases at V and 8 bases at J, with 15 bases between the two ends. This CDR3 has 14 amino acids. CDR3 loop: CATSIGGTWDEQFF. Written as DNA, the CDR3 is TGTGCCACCAGCATTGGGGGAACGTGGGATGAGCAGTTCTTC.

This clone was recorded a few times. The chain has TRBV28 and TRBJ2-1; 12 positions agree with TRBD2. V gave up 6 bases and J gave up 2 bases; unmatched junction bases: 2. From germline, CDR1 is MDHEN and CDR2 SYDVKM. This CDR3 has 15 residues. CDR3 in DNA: TGTGCCAGCAGCGGACTAGCGGGGACCTACAATGAGCAGTTCTTC. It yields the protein CASSGLAGTYNEQFF.